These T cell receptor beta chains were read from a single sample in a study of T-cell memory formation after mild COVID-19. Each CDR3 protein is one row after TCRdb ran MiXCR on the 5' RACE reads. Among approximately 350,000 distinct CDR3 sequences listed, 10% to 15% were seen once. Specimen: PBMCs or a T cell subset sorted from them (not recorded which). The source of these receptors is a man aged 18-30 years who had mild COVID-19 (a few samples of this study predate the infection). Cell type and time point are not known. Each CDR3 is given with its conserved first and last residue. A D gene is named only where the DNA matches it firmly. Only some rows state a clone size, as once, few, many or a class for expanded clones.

TGTGCCAGCAGCTTACGTCGGGGGCACGGGGAGCTGTTTTTT	CASSLRRGHGELFF	14	TRBV7-9	few	TRBJ2-2	.
TGTGCCAGCAGCCCCCAGACTAGCGGGCAGTGGGATACGCAGTATTTT	CASSPQTSGQWDTQYF	16	TRBV7-9	.	TRBJ2-3	TRBD2
TGCAGTGCTAGAGGGGGAGCGGGGAGCACAGATACGCAGTATTTT	CSARGGAGSTDTQYF	15	TRBV20-1	few	TRBJ2-3	TRBD2
TGTGCCAGCAGCCAGGAGGGAGGGGGGGCAGTTCGGGAGACCCAGTACTTC	CASSQEGGGAVRETQYF	17	TRBV7-2	few	TRBJ2-5	.
TGTGCCAGCAGTTTATCCGGACAGTTCTATGGCTACACCTTC	CASSLSGQFYGYTF	14	TRBV27	.	TRBJ1-2	.
TGTGCCAGCAGTGGATCCCCACAGGGAACTGAAGCTTTCTTT	CASSGSPQGTEAFF	14	TRBV28	few	TRBJ1-1	.
TGTGCCAGCAAGACAGGGGGCACCGGGGAGCTGTTTTTT	CASKTGGTGELFF	13	TRBV28	.	TRBJ2-2	TRBD1
TGTGCCAGCGGGGACGGAGAAGAGACCCAGTACTTC	CASGDGEETQYF	12	TRBV2	.	TRBJ2-5	.
TGCGCCAGCAGCCTGCCCGTTCAAACAGGGGGCGAAGATACGCAGTATTTT	CASSLPVQTGGEDTQYF	17	TRBV5-1	few	TRBJ2-3	TRBD1
TGTGCCAGCAGCTTAGGGGGTTGGGAGACCCAGTACTTC	CASSLGGWETQYF	13	TRBV7-7	many	TRBJ2-5	.
TGCAGCGTTGGGGAGGGGGGGACCTACGAGCAGTACTTC	CSVGEGGTYEQYF	13	TRBV29-1	few	TRBJ2-7	.
TGTGCCAGCAGCGAGAGGTGGAATCAGCCCCAGCATTTT	CASSERWNQPQHF	13	TRBV7-2	.	TRBJ1-5	.
TGCGCCAGCAGCGGGGAGGGATGGGGCCATGAGCAGTTCTTC	CASSGEGWGHEQFF	14	TRBV5-1	many	TRBJ2-1	TRBD2
TGCGCCAGCAGCCAAGGGGCCGGGACTAGCGGGGTCACAGATACGCAGTATTTT	CASSQGAGTSGVTDTQYF	18	TRBV4-1	few	TRBJ2-3	TRBD2
TGTGCCAGCAGCTTTACGAACCGGGACAGCCATTCACCCCTCCACTTT	CASSFTNRDSHSPLHF	16	TRBV7-8	few	TRBJ1-6	TRBD1
TGCAGCCCCCTGGGGGGGGCGGAATTGGTTGAAAAACTGTTTTTT	CSPLGGAELVEKLFF	15	TRBV20-1	few	TRBJ1-4	.
TGCAGTGCGGGGTGGCGGCGAGAGACCCAGTACTTC	CSAGWRRETQYF	12	TRBV20-1	.	TRBJ2-5	.
TGTGCCAGCAGTTTTTCGGCAGGTTATACAGCTTTCTTT	CASSFSAGYTAFF	13	TRBV12-3/TRBV12-4	many	TRBJ1-1	.
TGTGCCAGCAGCTTAGGGTCCGGTGGGACTTCTGGAAACACCATATATTTT	CASSLGSGGTSGNTIYF	17	TRBV7-8	.	TRBJ1-3	.
TGTGCCAGCAGCGCCGGGGGACTAGCGGGGACCTACAATGAGCAGTTCTTC	CASSAGGLAGTYNEQFF	17	TRBV9	many	TRBJ2-1	TRBD2